This T cell receptor beta chain was documented in a study of cytomegalovirus exposure and HLA in healthy donors. Germline CDR1 is MDHEN and CDR2 is SYDVKM. V was clipped by 2 bases and J by 5 bases; unmatched bases: 15. This CDR3 is built from 17 residues. The primer mix had 60 Vbeta and 13 Jbeta primers. Sequenced by immunoSEQ multiplex PCR; TCRdb stores in-frame clones only, minus some. Of some 79,000 clones listed, roughly 64% are singletons. Regarding this clone: Its target is unknown.

Whole-study results and caveats: As was reported, the HLA-A and HLA-B alleles of most subjects were accurately predicted from TCR beta sequences.

V usage is TRBV28 and J usage is TRBJ2-7, with 7 nucleotides matching TRBD2. Sequencing input: PBMCs. The TCR originated in a woman in her thirties or forties in good health and CMV-seropositive. The DNA of the CDR3 is TGTGCCAGCAGTTTAAGGCCGACTAGCCGCTCGACTAACGAGCAGTACTTC. It specifies CASSLRPTSRSTNEQYF. The full variable domain, rest sourced from reference TRBV28 and TRBJ2-7, is DVKVTQSSRYLVKRTGEKVFLECVQDMDHENMFWYRQDPGLGLRLIYFSYDVKMKEKGDIPEGYSVSREKKERFSLILESASTNQTSMYLCASSLRPTSRSTNEQYFGPGTRLTVT.